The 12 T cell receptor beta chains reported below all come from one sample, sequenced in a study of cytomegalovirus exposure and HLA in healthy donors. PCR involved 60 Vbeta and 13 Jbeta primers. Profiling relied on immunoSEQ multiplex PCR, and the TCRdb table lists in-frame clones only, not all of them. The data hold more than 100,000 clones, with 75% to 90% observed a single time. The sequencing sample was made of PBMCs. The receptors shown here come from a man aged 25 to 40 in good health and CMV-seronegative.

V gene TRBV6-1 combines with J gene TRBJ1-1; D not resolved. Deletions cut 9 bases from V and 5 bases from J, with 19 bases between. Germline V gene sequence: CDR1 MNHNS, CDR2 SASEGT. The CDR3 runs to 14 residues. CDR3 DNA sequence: TGTGCCAGTAGAGGGAGACCGAGGGATACTGAAGCTTTCTTT. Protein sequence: CASRGRPRDTEAFF.

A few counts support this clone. CDR3 region: CASSQNLQGMTYEQYF. CDR3 bases: TGCGCCAGCAGCCAAAATTTACAGGGGATGACCTACGAGCAGTACTTC. The genes are TRBV4-1 and TRBJ2-7, with 7 bases matching TRBD1. This CDR3 contains 16 residues. V shed 2 bases, J shed 2 bases, and the junction held 9 bases outside the gene matches. Germline V gene lookup returns CDR1 MGHRA and CDR2 YSYEKL.

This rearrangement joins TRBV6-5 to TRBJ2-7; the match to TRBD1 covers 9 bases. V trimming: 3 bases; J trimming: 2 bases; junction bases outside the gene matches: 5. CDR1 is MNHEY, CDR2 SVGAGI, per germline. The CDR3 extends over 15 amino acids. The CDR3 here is CASSYGTGSTYEQYF. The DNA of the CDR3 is TGTGCCAGCAGTTATGGGACAGGGTCAACCTACGAGCAGTACTTC.

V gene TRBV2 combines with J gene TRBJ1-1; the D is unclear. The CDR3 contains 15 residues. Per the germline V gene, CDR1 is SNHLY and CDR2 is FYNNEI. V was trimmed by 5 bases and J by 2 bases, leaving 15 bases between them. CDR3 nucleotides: TGTGCCAGCAGTTCAGATTCCAGACTTAACACTGAAGCTTTCTTT. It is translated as CASSSDSRLNTEAFF.

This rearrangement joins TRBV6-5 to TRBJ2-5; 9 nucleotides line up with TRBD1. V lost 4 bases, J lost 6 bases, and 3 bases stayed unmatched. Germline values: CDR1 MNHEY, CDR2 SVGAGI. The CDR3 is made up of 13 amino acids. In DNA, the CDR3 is TGTGCCAGCAGTTCGGACAGGGGACAGACCCAGTACTTC. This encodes CASSSDRGQTQYF.

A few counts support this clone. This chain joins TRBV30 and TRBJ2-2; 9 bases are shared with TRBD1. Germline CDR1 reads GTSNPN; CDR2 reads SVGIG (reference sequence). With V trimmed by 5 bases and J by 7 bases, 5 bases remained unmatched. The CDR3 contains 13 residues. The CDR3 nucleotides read TGTGCCTGGCGGGGACAGGGTGACGGGGAGCTGTTTTTT. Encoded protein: CAWRGQGDGELFF. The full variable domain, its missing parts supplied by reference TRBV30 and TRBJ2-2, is SQTIHQWPATLVQPVGSPLSLECTVEGTSNPNLYWYRQAAGRGLQLLFYSVGIGQISSEVPQNLSASRPQDRQFILSSKKLLLSDSGFYLCAWRGQGDGELFFGEGSRLTVL.

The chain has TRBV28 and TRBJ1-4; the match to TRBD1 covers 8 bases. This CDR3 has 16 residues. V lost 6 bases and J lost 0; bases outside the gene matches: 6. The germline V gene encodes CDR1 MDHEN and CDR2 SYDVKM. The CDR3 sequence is CASSSGQDPTNEKLFF. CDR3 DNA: TGTGCCAGCAGCTCGGGACAGGATCCAACTAATGAAAAACTGTTTTTT.

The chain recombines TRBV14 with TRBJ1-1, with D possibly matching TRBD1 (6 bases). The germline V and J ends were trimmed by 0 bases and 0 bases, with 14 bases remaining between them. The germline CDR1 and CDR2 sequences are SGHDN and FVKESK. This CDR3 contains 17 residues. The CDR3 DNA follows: TGTGCCAGCAGCCAAGATCCAACAGGGTGGGTGAACACTGAAGCTTTCTTT. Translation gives CASSQDPTGWVNTEAFF. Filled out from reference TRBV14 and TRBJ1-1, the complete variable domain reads EAGVTQFPSHSVIEKGQTVTLRCDPISGHDNLYWYRRVMGKEIKFLLHFVKESKQDESGMPNNRFLAERTGGTYSTLKVQPAELEDSGVYFCASSQDPTGWVNTEAFFGQGTRLTVV.

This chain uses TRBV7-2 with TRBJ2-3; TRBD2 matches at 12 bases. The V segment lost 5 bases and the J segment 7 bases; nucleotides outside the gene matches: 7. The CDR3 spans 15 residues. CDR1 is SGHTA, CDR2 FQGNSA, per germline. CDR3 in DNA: TGTGCCAGCAGCATCTCTAGCGGGGGGGCAAATACGCAGTATTTT. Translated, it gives CASSISSGGANTQYF.

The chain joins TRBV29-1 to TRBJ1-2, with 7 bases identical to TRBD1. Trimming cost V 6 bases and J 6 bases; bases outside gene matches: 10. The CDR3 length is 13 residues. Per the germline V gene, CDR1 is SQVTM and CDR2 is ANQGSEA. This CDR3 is CSVWDSRMDGYTF. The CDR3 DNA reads TGCAGCGTCTGGGACAGTCGTATGGATGGCTACACCTTC.

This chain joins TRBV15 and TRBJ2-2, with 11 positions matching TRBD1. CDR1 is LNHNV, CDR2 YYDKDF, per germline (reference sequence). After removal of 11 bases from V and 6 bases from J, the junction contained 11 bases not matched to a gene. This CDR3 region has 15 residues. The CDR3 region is CASRDRGSNAGELFF. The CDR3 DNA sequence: TGTGCCTCGCGGGACAGGGGGAGTAATGCCGGGGAGCTGTTTTTT.

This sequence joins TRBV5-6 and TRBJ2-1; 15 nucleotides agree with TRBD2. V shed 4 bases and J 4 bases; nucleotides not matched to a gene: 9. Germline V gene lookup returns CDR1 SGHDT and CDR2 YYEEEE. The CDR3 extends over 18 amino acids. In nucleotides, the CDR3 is TGTGCCAGCAGCCCACTTGGGACTAGCGGGGGGTTGTACAATGAGCAGTTCTTC. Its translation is CASSPLGTSGGLYNEQFF.